The next 5 T cell receptor beta chains were all read from a single sample in a study of CD8+ T cells in alopecia areata. The authors extracted RNA and reverse transcribed it into cDNA as the sequencing template. Profiled with immunoSEQ multiplex PCR; TCRdb holds only in-frame clones, not every one. The repertoire holds approximately 82,000 clones, with roughly 51% as singletons. Specimen: NKG2D-high CD8+ T cells sorted from blood. Every receptor here comes from a human donor with alopecia areata.

This chain connects TRBV6-5 to TRBJ2-7, with TRBD2 matching over 10 bases. CDR1 MNHEY and CDR2 SVGAGI come from the germline V gene. CDR3 size: 16 residues. The ends lost 0 bases at V and 3 bases at J; junction bases unmatched: 5. As DNA, the CDR3 is TGTGCCAGCAGTTACTCGACGGCTAGCGGGGGCTACGAGCAGTACTTC. The encoded protein is CASSYSTASGGYEQYF.

Here the CDR3 reads CASYRGRSKNEQFF. In DNA, the CDR3 is TGTGCCAGCTACAGGGGAAGATCGAAAAATGAGCAGTTCTTC. This sequence joins TRBV6-6 and TRBJ2-1; 7 positions match TRBD1. This CDR3 contains 14 residues. Looked up from germline, CDR1 is MNHNY and CDR2 is SVGAGI (reference sequence). After removal of 8 bases from V and 7 bases from J, the junction contained 11 bases not matched to a gene.

Remarks on this clone: The identical CDR3 is also encoded by other nucleotide sequences in the sample. This rearrangement joins TRBV4-1 to TRBJ2-7; perhaps TRBD2 as D (6 bases). V lost 1 base and J 0 bases, leaving 10 bases between the germline ends. The CDR3 is made up of 15 amino acids. Germline CDR1 is MGHRA and CDR2 is YSYEKL. This CDR3 reads CASSQVAESSYEQYF. The DNA for the CDR3 is TGCGCCAGCAGCCAAGTAGCGGAGTCCTCCTACGAGCAGTACTTC.

The CDR3 reads CASSSAAYEQYF. The DNA of the CDR3 is TGTGCCAGCAGCTCCGCCGCCTACGAGCAGTACTTC. The chain employs TRBV5-6 and TRBJ2-7; D ambiguous. This CDR3 region has 12 residues. The V gene's germline CDR1 is SGHDT and CDR2 YYEEEE. The V gene lost 3 bases and the J gene lost 2 bases, with 6 bases spanning the gap.

The genes are TRBV29-1 and TRBJ2-5; a possible D gene is TRBD2 (5 bases). The end of the DNA fits TRBJ2-7 better, so the J call may be wrong. The CDR3 extends over 12 amino acids. Germline V gene sequence: CDR1 SQVTM, CDR2 ANQGSEA. CDR3 residues: CSVASPGYEQYF. The CDR3 nucleotides are TGCAGCGTGGCCTCGCCGGGATACGAGCAGTACTTC.